These 16 T cell receptor beta chains were sequenced from one sample in a study of cytomegalovirus exposure and HLA in healthy donors. Profiled with immunoSEQ multiplex PCR; TCRdb holds only in-frame clones, not every one. The sample lists approximately 120,000 clones; approximately 91% were seen once. The sample taken for sequencing was PBMCs. These receptors were collected from a woman under 30 in good health and CMV-seronegative.

This rearrangement joins TRBV14 to TRBJ2-5, with a tentative D call TRBD1 (5 bases). This CDR3 comprises 13 residues. Germline CDR1 reads SGHDN; CDR2 reads FVKESK. V was shortened by 5 bases and J by 1 base, with 8 bases between the two germline ends. The DNA of the CDR3 is TGTGCCAGCAGCAGACAGTTCCAAGAGACCCAGTACTTC. Its translation: CASSRQFQETQYF.

V usage is TRBV5-4 and J usage is TRBJ1-1, with TRBD1 as a possible D gene (6 bases). Germline V gene lookup returns CDR1 SGHNT and CDR2 YYREEE (reference sequence). Trimming stripped 6 bases from V and 2 bases from J, with 8 bases between. CDR3 length: 12 amino acids. Here the CDR3 DNA reads TGTGCCAGCAAGGGACAAAACACTGAAGCTTTCTTT. It yields the protein CASKGQNTEAFF.

The genes are TRBV10-2 and TRBJ2-7, with D possibly being TRBD2 (6 bases). Germline loops: CDR1 WSHSY, CDR2 SAAADI. The CDR3 is made up of 13 amino acids. Trimming removed 3 bases from V and 2 bases from J, with 8 bases in between. In DNA form, the CDR3 reads TGCGCCAGCAGTGATACGGGAGCCTACGAGCAGTACTTC. It codes for CASSDTGAYEQYF.

The J gene is TRBJ1-4, the V gene TRBV5-1; D uncertain. Germline-derived CDR1 and CDR2 are SGHRS and YFSETQ. Deletions cut 1 base from V and 8 bases from J, with 6 bases between. The CDR3 extends over 12 amino acids. CDR3 residues: CASSLTREKLFF. The CDR3 region has the DNA TGCGCCAGCAGCTTGACGCGGGAAAAACTGTTTTTT.

Concerning this clone: The junction departs from germline at one end; a sequencing error may be responsible. V and J are TRBV20-1 and TRBJ2-7; a possible D gene is TRBD2 (5 bases). Germline V gives CDR1 DFQATT, CDR2 SNEGSKA (reference sequence). CDR3 length: 10 residues. The CDR3, as DNA: TGCAGTGCTAGAGGGGATCAAAGCGGCTTC. Residues: CSARGDQSGF.

CDR3 amino acids: CASSSTDTQYF. CDR3 sequence (DNA): TGTGCCAGCAGTTCGACAGATACGCAGTATTTT. The chain uses TRBV6-5 and TRBJ2-3, with D unresolved. CDR1 is MNHEY and CDR2 is SVGAGI in the germline V gene. V dropped 4 bases and J dropped 3 bases, with 2 bases sitting between them. The CDR3 contains 11 residues.

In DNA, the CDR3 is TGTGCCAGCAGCCGTGGGGTACAGGGTAATGAAAAACTGTTTTTT. Protein: CASSRGVQGNEKLFF. The chain joins TRBV28 to TRBJ1-4; perhaps TRBD1 as D (6 bases). The CDR3 spans 15 residues. CDR1 MDHEN and CDR2 SYDVKM come from the germline V gene. Trimming left V 6 bases short and J 4 bases short, with 15 bases between.

The chain is built from TRBV6-1 and TRBJ2-2; possibly TRBD1 for D (6 bases). The CDR3 has 17 residues. Germline V lookup: CDR1 MNHNS, CDR2 SASEGT. Trimming removed 2 bases at V and 3 bases at J, with 16 bases between. CDR3 sequence: CASSERGDRPYTGELFF. Here the CDR3 DNA reads TGTGCCAGCAGTGAACGGGGAGACAGGCCATACACCGGGGAGCTGTTTTTT.

The chain recombines TRBV19 with TRBJ2-3, with a tentative D call TRBD1 (6 bases). This CDR3 is built from 15 residues. Germline V gene sequence: CDR1 LNHDA, CDR2 SQIVND (reference sequence). The germline V and J ends were trimmed by 0 bases and 2 bases, with 9 bases remaining between them. The CDR3 region is CASSIEGAATDTQYF. The DNA for the CDR3 is TGTGCCAGTAGTATAGAGGGGGCCGCCACAGATACGCAGTATTTT.

The chain links TRBV28 to TRBJ2-1; no reliable D call. The length of the CDR3 is 14 residues. V gave up 7 bases and J gave up 2 bases, with 12 bases separating them. Germline loops: CDR1 MDHEN, CDR2 SYDVKM. CDR3 DNA: TGTGCCAGCACCCTATCAAGCCCCTACAATGAGCAGTTCTTC. It is translated as CASTLSSPYNEQFF.

This rearrangement joins TRBV28 to TRBJ2-7, with TRBD1 matching 10 bases. Germline trimming cut 0 bases from V and 2 bases from J; bases unmatched to any gene: 4. The CDR3 loop spans 16 amino acids. Germline lookup yields CDR1 MDHEN and CDR2 SYDVKM. In DNA, the CDR3 is TGTGCCAGCAGTTTATGGGGGGGACAGGGGCCCTACGAGCAGTACTTC. Protein: CASSLWGGQGPYEQYF.

The CDR3 loop is CARPIAGLSYEQYF. In DNA, the CDR3 is TGCGCCAGACCTATAGCGGGACTCTCCTACGAGCAGTACTTC. This rearrangement joins TRBV5-1 to TRBJ2-7; TRBD2 matches at 8 bases. V lost 8 bases to trimming and J lost 0 bases; unmatched junction nucleotides: 7. Looked up from germline, CDR1 is SGHRS and CDR2 is YFSETQ. The CDR3 consists of 14 residues.

CDR3 sequence (DNA): TGTGCCAGCAGCGTCGGGATTCTAGCCAAAAACATTCAGTACTTC. Translating gives CASSVGILAKNIQYF. This chain uses TRBV9 with TRBJ2-4; perhaps TRBD2 as D (5 bases). The CDR3 runs 15 residues. V shed 2 bases and J shed 0 bases, with 9 bases lying between them. The germline gives CDR1 SGDLS, CDR2 YYNGEE. Combining the CDR3 with reference TRBV9 and TRBJ2-4 gives the whole variable domain DSGVTQTPKHLITATGQRVTLRCSPRSGDLSVYWYQQSLDQGLQFLIQYYNGEERAKGNILERFSAQQFPDLHSELNLSSLELGDSALYFCASSVGILAKNIQYFGAGTRLSVL.

The V call is TRBV5-4, the J call TRBJ1-3; D uncertain. V was trimmed by 0 bases and J by 0 bases, leaving 4 bases between them. The germline V gene encodes CDR1 SGHNT and CDR2 YYREEE (reference sequence). CDR3 length: 14 amino acids. The CDR3 DNA sequence: TGTGCCAGCAGCTTGGTCGGCTCTGGAAACACCATATATTTT. This codes for CASSLVGSGNTIYF.

The chain uses TRBV5-4 and TRBJ2-7; TRBD2 aligns across 10 bases. Germline V gene lookup returns CDR1 SGHNT and CDR2 YYREEE (reference sequence). Germline trimming cut 2 bases from V and 2 bases from J; bases unmatched to any gene: 13. The CDR3 is 18 residues long. CDR3 sequence: CASSLSGTALAGAYEQYF. The CDR3 DNA is TGTGCCAGCAGCTTATCGGGGACCGCGCTAGCGGGAGCCTACGAGCAGTACTTC.

J is TRBJ2-2 and V is TRBV11-2; D might be TRBD2 (5 bases). V gave up 7 bases and J gave up 4 bases, with 19 bases separating them. The CDR3 has 16 amino acids. Germline V gene data show CDR1 as SGHAT and CDR2 as FQNNGV. This CDR3 reads CASKSVRERFTGELFF. The DNA for the CDR3 is TGTGCCAGCAAAAGCGTGAGGGAGCGATTCACCGGGGAGCTGTTTTTT.